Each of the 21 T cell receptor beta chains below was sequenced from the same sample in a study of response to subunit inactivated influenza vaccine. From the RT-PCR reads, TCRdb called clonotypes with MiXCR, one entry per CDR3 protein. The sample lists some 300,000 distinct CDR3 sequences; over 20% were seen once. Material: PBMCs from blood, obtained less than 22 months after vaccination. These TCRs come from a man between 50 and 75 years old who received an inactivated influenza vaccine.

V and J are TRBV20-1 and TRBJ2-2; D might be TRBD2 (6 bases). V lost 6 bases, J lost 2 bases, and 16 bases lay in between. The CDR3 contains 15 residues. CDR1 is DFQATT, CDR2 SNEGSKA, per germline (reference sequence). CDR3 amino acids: CSAKGRGSNTGELFF. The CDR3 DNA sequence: TGCAGTGCCAAAGGTCGGGGGAGTAACACCGGGGAGCTGTTTTTT.

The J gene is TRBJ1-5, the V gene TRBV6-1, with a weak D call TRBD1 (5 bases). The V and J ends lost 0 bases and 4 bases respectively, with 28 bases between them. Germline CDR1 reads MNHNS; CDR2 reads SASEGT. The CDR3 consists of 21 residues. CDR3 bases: TGTGCCAGCAGTGAAGCGCTTCGGGGCTTGGGAGGACCGGTCGAAAATCAGCCCCAGCATTTT. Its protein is CASSEALRGLGGPVENQPQHF.

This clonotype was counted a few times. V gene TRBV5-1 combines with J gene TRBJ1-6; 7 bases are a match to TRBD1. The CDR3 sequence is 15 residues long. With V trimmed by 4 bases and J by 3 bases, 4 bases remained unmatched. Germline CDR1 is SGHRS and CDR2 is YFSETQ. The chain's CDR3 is CASSKGQIYNSPLHF. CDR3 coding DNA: TGCGCCAGCAGCAAGGGACAGATCTATAATTCACCCCTCCACTTT.

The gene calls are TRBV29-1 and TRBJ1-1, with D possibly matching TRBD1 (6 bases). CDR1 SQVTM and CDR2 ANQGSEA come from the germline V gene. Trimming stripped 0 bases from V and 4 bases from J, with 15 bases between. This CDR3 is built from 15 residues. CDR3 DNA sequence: TGCAGCGTTGAAGAGCCACAGGGTATGGGCACTGAAGCTTTCTTT. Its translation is CSVEEPQGMGTEAFF.

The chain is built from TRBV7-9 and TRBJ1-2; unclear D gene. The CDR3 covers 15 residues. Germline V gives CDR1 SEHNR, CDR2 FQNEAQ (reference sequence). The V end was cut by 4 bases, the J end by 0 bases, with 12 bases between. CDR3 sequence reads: CASSYPPRTNYGYTF. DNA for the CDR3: TGTGCCAGCAGCTACCCCCCCCGGACTAACTATGGCTACACCTTC.

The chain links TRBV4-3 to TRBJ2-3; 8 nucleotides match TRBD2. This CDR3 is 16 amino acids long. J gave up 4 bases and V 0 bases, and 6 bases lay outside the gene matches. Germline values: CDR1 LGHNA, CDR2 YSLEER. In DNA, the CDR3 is TGCGCCAGCAGCCAAGATTTCGGAGCGGGAGCAGATACGCAGTATTTT. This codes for CASSQDFGAGADTQYF.

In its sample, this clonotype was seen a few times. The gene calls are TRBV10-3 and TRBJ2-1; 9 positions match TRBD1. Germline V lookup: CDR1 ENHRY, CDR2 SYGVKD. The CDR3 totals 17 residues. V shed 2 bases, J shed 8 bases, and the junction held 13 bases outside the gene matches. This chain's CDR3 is CAISEQVPGQGFDEQFF. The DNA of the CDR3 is TGTGCCATCAGTGAGCAAGTCCCCGGACAGGGGTTTGATGAGCAGTTCTTC.

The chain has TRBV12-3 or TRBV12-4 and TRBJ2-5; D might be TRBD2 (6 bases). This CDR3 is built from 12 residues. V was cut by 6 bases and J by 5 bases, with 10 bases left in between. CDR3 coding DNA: TGTGCCAGCAGGGGGGGTGGGGAGACCCAGTACTTC. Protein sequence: CASRGGGETQYF.

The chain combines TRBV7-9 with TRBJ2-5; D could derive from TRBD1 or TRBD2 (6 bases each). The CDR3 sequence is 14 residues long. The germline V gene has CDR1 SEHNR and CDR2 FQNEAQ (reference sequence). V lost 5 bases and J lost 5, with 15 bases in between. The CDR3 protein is CASSRETGRETQYF. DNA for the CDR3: TGTGCCAGCAGCAGAGAAACAGGGAGGGAGACCCAGTACTTC.

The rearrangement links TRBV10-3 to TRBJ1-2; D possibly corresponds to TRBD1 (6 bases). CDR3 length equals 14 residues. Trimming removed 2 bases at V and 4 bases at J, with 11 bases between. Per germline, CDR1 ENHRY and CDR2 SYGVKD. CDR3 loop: CAISENRDLYGYTF. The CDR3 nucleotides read TGTGCCATCAGTGAGAACAGGGACCTCTATGGCTACACCTTC.

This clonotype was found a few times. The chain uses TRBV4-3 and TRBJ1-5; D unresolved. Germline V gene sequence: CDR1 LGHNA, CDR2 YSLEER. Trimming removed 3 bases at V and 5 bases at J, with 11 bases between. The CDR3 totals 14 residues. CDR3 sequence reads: CASSQALTDQPQHF. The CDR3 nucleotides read TGCGCCAGCAGCCAGGCTCTTACAGATCAGCCCCAGCATTTT.

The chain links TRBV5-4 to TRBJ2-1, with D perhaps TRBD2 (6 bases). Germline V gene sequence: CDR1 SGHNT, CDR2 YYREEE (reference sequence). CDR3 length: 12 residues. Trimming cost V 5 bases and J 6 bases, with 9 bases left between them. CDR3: CASSSGGNEQFF. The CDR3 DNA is TGTGCCAGCAGTTCCGGGGGCAATGAGCAGTTCTTC.

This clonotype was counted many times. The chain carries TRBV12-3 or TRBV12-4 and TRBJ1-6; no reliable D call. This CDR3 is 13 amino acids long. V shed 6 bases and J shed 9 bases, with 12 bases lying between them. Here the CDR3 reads CASSSTSSSPLHF. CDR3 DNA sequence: TGTGCCAGCAGCTCAACCTCAAGTTCACCCCTCCACTTT.

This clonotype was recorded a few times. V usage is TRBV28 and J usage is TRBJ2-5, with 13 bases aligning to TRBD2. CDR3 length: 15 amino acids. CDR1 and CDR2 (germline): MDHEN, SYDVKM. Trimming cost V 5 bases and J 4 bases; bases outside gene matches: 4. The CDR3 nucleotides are TGTGCCAGCAGTATGGGGACTAGCGGGGTAGAGACCCAGTACTTC. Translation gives CASSMGTSGVETQYF.

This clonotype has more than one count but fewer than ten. The CDR3 DNA is TGTGCCACCAGCAGAGATCTGAAGGTAGCCGGGGCGCGAGGTCAGCCCCAGCATTTT. Its translation is CATSRDLKVAGARGQPQHF. The chain recombines TRBV15 with TRBJ1-5; a weak D match, TRBD1 (5 bases). Germline CDR1 reads LNHNV; CDR2 reads YYDKDF (reference sequence). With 0 bases removed from V and 6 bases from J, the gap between germline ends came to 24 bases. There are 19 residues in the CDR3.

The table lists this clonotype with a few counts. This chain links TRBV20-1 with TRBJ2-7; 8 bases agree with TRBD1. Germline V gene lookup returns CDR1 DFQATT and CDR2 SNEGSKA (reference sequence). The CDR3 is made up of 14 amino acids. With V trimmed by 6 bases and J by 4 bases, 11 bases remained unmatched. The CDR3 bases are TGCAGTGCCGCCCCGGGACAGGTCCCTTACGAGCAGTACTTC. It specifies CSAAPGQVPYEQYF.

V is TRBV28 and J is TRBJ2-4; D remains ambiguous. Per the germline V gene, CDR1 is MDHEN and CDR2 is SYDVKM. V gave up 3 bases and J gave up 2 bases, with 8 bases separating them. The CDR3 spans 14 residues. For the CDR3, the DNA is TGTGCCAGCAGTTTGCCTGGGACCAAAAACATTCAGTACTTC. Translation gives CASSLPGTKNIQYF.

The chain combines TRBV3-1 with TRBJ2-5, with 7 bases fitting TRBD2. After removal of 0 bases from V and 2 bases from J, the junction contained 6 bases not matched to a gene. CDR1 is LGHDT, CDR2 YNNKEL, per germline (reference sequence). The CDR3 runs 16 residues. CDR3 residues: CASSQEPAGFQETQYF. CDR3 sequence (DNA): TGTGCCAGCAGCCAAGAACCAGCGGGGTTTCAAGAGACCCAGTACTTC.

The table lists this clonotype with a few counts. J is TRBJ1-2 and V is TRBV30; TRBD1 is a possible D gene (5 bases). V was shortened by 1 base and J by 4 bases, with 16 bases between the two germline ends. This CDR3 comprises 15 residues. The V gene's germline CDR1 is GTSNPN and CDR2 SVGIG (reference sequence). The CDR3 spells CAWSGGNPGLYGYTF. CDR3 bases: TGTGCCTGGAGTGGGGGGAATCCGGGTCTCTATGGCTACACCTTC.

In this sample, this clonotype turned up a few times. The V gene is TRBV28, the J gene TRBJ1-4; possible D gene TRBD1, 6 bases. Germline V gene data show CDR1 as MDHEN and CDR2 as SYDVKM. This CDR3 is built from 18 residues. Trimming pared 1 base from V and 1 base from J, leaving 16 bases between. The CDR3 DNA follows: TGTGCCAGCAGTTTATCCGGAGGAGGGGGAATAACTAATGAAAAACTGTTTTTT. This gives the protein CASSLSGGGGITNEKLFF.

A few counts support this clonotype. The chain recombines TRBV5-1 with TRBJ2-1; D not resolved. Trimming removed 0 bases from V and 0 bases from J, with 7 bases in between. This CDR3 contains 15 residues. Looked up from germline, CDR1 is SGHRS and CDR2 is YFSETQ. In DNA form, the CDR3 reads TGCGCCAGCAGCTTGGGACACCTCTCCTACAATGAGCAGTTCTTC. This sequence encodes CASSLGHLSYNEQFF.